Listed below are T cell receptor beta chains from one sample, sequenced in a study of cytotoxic CD8 clonotypes in ibrutinib-treated CLL. Clones were sequenced by immunoSEQ multiplex PCR, and TCRdb holds only the in-frame ones, with some missing. The data show 70,000 to 80,000 clones, 80% seen once. The specimen comprised PBMCs, sampled at disease progression, from a patient treated with ibrutinib. The source of these receptors is a human donor with chronic lymphocytic leukemia. Both conserved end residues are part of each CDR3. A D gene is named only where the DNA matches it firmly. Not every row has a clone size; where given, it reads once, few, many or a size class.

D: TRBD2; V: TRBV18; size: few; J: TRBJ2-7; length: 16; CDR3: CASSPRTSGGFYEQYF; DNA: TGTGCCAGCTCACCAAGGACTAGCGGGGGATTTTACGAGCAGTACTTC
D: .; V: TRBV9; size: .; J: TRBJ2-1; length: 19; CDR3: CASLPLGQPPFSSYNEQFF; DNA: TGTGCCAGCCTCCCTCTTGGCCAGCCCCCCTTTAGCTCCTACAATGAGCAGTTCTTC
D: .; V: TRBV11-1; size: .; J: TRBJ2-7; length: 15; CDR3: CASSLGRVFSYEQYF; DNA: TGTGCCAGCAGCTTAGGCCGGGTTTTCTCCTACGAGCAGTACTTC
D: TRBD2; V: TRBV16; size: .; J: TRBJ2-5; length: 15; CDR3: CASSNGLAGVETQYF; DNA: TGTGCCAGCTCCAACGGGCTAGCGGGAGTTGAGACCCAGTACTTC
D: TRBD1; V: TRBV18; size: .; J: TRBJ1-3; length: 14; CDR3: CASSPGTGAPVIYF; DNA: TGTGCCAGCTCACCCGGGACAGGGGCCCCGGTCATATATTTT
D: TRBD2; V: TRBV4-1; size: once; J: TRBJ2-1; length: 17; CDR3: CASSQDVAGGLYNEQFF; DNA: TGCGCCAGCAGCCAAGACGTGGCGGGAGGGCTATACAATGAGCAGTTCTTC
D: .; V: TRBV7-6; size: .; J: TRBJ1-1; length: 14; CDR3: CASSPTGMNTEAFF; DNA: TGTGCCAGCAGCCCCACAGGGATGAACACTGAAGCTTTCTTT
D: .; V: TRBV6-4; size: .; J: TRBJ2-7; length: 18; CDR3: CASSYSGRGVTLSYEQYF; DNA: TGTGCCAGCAGTTACTCTGGCAGGGGTGTAACACTGTCCTACGAGCAGTACTTC
D: .; V: TRBV2; size: .; J: TRBJ1-2; length: 12; CDR3: CASSEVDYGYTF; DNA: TGTGCCAGCAGTGAGGTAGACTATGGCTACACCTTC
D: TRBD1; V: TRBV6-6; size: .; J: TRBJ2-2; length: 15; CDR3: CASRPGTGLAGELFF; DNA: TGTGCCAGCAGGCCCGGGACAGGACTGGCCGGGGAGCTGTTTTTT
D: TRBD1; V: TRBV29-1; size: few; J: TRBJ1-2; length: 13; CDR3: CSVDRGSIYGYTF; DNA: TGCAGCGTGGACAGGGGAAGTATCTATGGCTACACCTTC
D: TRBD1; V: TRBV9; size: .; J: TRBJ1-3; length: 16; CDR3: CASSVVGDSSGNTIYF; DNA: TGTGCCAGCAGCGTAGTCGGGGACAGCTCTGGAAACACCATATATTTT
D: .; V: TRBV5-1; size: .; J: TRBJ2-1; length: 14; CDR3: CASSLARGRNEQFF; DNA: TGCGCCAGCAGCTTGGCCCGGGGCCGCAATGAGCAGTTCTTC
D: .; V: TRBV6-1; size: .; J: TRBJ2-7; length: 14; CDR3: CASSEGPGSYEQYF; DNA: TGTGCCAGCAGTGAGGGGCCAGGCTCCTACGAGCAGTACTTC
D: .; V: TRBV20-1; size: .; J: TRBJ2-1; length: 10; CDR3: CSALYNEQFF; DNA: TGCAGTGCTCTCTACAATGAGCAGTTCTTC
D: TRBD1; V: TRBV11-2; size: .; J: TRBJ2-5; length: 16; CDR3: CASSTRTGEIRETQYF; DNA: TGTGCCAGCAGCACCCGGACAGGGGAGATACGGGAGACCCAGTACTTC
D: TRBD1; V: TRBV4-1; size: .; J: TRBJ1-5; length: 15; CDR3: CASSYHLQGDQPQHF; DNA: TGCGCCAGCAGCTATCACTTACAGGGGGATCAGCCCCAGCATTTT
D: .; V: TRBV5-6; size: .; J: TRBJ2-3; length: 13; CDR3: CASSLGREDTQYF; DNA: TGTGCCAGCAGCCTAGGGCGTGAAGATACGCAGTATTTT
D: TRBD2; V: TRBV5-1; size: .; J: TRBJ2-3; length: 15; CDR3: CASSPSGGTTDTQYF; DNA: TGCGCCAGCAGCCCTAGCGGGGGAACCACAGATACGCAGTATTTT
D: TRBD1; V: TRBV5-1; size: once; J: TRBJ1-2; length: 15; CDR3: CASSWTGETNYGYTF; DNA: TGCGCCAGCAGCTGGACAGGAGAAACTAACTATGGCTACACCTTC
D: .; V: TRBV30; size: .; J: TRBJ1-3; length: 16; CDR3: CAWVSYRVHSGNTIYF; DNA: TGTGCCTGGGTCTCATACAGGGTGCACTCTGGAAACACCATATATTTT
D: TRBD1; V: TRBV19; size: .; J: TRBJ1-3; length: 16; CDR3: CASRPQGATSGNTIYF; DNA: TGTGCCAGTAGACCACAGGGGGCTACCTCTGGAAACACCATATATTTT
D: TRBD1; V: TRBV2; size: once; J: TRBJ1-5; length: 15; CDR3: CASSAQGGGNQPQHF; DNA: TGTGCCAGCAGTGCTCAGGGGGGAGGCAATCAGCCCCAGCATTTT
D: .; V: TRBV19; size: .; J: TRBJ1-2; length: 12; CDR3: CATNRAGYGYTF; DNA: TGTGCCACCAACAGGGCGGGTTATGGCTACACCTTC
D: TRBD2; V: TRBV7-9; size: .; J: TRBJ2-7; length: 17; CDR3: CASSLALLAGGSDEQYF; DNA: TGTGCCAGCAGCTTAGCCCTCCTAGCGGGAGGATCTGACGAGCAGTACTTC
D: TRBD1; V: TRBV4-1; size: few; J: TRBJ1-3; length: 16; CDR3: CASSQGQGWSGNTIYF; DNA: TGCGCCAGCAGCCAAGGACAGGGTTGGTCTGGAAACACCATATATTTT
D: TRBD1; V: TRBV19; size: .; J: TRBJ2-2; length: 14; CDR3: CASSRDSLTGELFF; DNA: TGTGCCTCCTCGAGGGACAGTTTGACCGGGGAGCTGTTTTTT
D: .; V: TRBV15; size: .; J: TRBJ1-5; length: 15; CDR3: CATSRRQRLNQPQHF; DNA: TGTGCCACCAGCAGAAGACAGAGACTGAATCAGCCCCAGCATTTT
D: .; V: TRBV15; size: .; J: TRBJ1-1; length: 15; CDR3: CATSRVDSLNTEAFF; DNA: TGTGCCACCAGCAGAGTTGACAGTTTGAACACTGAAGCTTTCTTT
D: .; V: TRBV9; size: .; J: TRBJ2-5; length: 13; CDR3: CASGPRDLETQYF; DNA: TGTGCCAGCGGTCCCCGGGATCTGGAGACCCAGTACTTC
D: TRBD2; V: TRBV18; size: .; J: TRBJ2-7; length: 15; CDR3: CASSRTGTISYEQYF; DNA: TGTGCCAGCTCGCGCACCGGGACTATCTCCTACGAGCAGTACTTC
D: TRBD2; V: TRBV4-2; size: .; J: TRBJ2-7; length: 17; CDR3: CASSQAGLAGVLYEQYF; DNA: TGTGCCAGCAGCCAAGCGGGACTAGCGGGAGTCCTGTACGAGCAGTACTTC
D: .; V: TRBV7-9; size: few; J: TRBJ2-7; length: 13; CDR3: CASSLSGPYEQYF; DNA: TGTGCCAGCAGCTTAAGCGGACCCTACGAGCAGTACTTC
D: .; V: TRBV5-4; size: .; J: TRBJ2-2; length: 15; CDR3: CASSGQREATGELFF; DNA: TGTGCCAGCAGCGGCCAACGGGAAGCCACCGGGGAGCTGTTTTTT
D: .; V: TRBV19; size: .; J: TRBJ1-1; length: 15; CDR3: CASSMGTYRGTEAFF; DNA: TGTGCCAGTAGCATGGGAACGTATCGGGGCACTGAAGCTTTCTTT
D: .; V: TRBV29-1; size: .; J: TRBJ1-5; length: 11; CDR3: CSVYSNQPQHF; DNA: TGCAGCGTTTATAGCAATCAGCCCCAGCATTTT
D: .; V: TRBV29-1; size: .; J: TRBJ2-7; length: 12; CDR3: CSVGVRSYEQYF; DNA: TGCAGCGTTGGGGTGCGCTCCTACGAGCAGTACTTC
D: .; V: TRBV19; size: .; J: TRBJ1-2; length: 13; CDR3: CASSIGGLDGYTF; DNA: TGTGCCAGTAGCATCGGGGGCCTCGACGGCTACACCTTC
D: .; V: TRBV29-1; size: .; J: TRBJ1-1; length: 14; CDR3: CSVDSRGLNTEAFF; DNA: TGCAGCGTTGATTCGCGGGGCCTGAACACTGAAGCTTTCTTT
D: .; V: TRBV29-1; size: .; J: TRBJ2-7; length: 12; CDR3: CSFGDNSYEQYF; DNA: TGCAGCTTCGGGGACAACTCCTACGAGCAGTACTTC
D: .; V: TRBV7-6; size: .; J: TRBJ2-7; length: 14; CDR3: CASSYRAGGYEQYF; DNA: TGTGCCAGCAGCTACCGGGCCGGGGGCTACGAGCAGTACTTC
D: TRBD1; V: TRBV28; size: .; J: TRBJ2-1; length: 12; CDR3: CASSTPGQGPFF; DNA: TGTGCCAGCAGTACACCGGGACAGGGGCCGTTCTTC
D: .; V: TRBV18; size: .; J: TRBJ2-6; length: 18; CDR3: CASSPRQGYETGANVLTF; DNA: TGTGCCAGCTCACCACGTCAGGGGTACGAGACTGGGGCCAACGTCCTGACTTTC
D: .; V: TRBV15; size: .; J: TRBJ2-7; length: 13; CDR3: CATSRDIRAEQYF; DNA: TGTGCCACCAGCAGAGATATCAGGGCCGAGCAGTACTTC
D: .; V: TRBV4-1; size: .; J: TRBJ2-3; length: 17; CDR3: CASSQERAQRGDGTQYF; DNA: TGCGCCAGCAGCCAAGAAAGGGCCCAGAGGGGGGATGGTACGCAGTATTTT
D: .; V: TRBV6-4; size: .; J: TRBJ1-2; length: 13; CDR3: CASSRGALGGYTF; DNA: TGTGCCAGCAGTCGGGGCGCCCTAGGTGGCTACACCTTC
D: TRBD1; V: TRBV5-1; size: .; J: TRBJ1-2; length: 15; CDR3: CASSLEAGGTYGYTF; DNA: TGCGCCAGCAGCTTGGAGGCAGGGGGCACCTATGGCTACACCTTC
D: TRBD2; V: TRBV7-9; size: once; J: TRBJ2-3; length: 13; CDR3: CASIEREWDTQYF; DNA: TGTGCCAGCATTGAGCGGGAGTGGGATACGCAGTATTTT
D: TRBD2; V: TRBV5-1; size: .; J: TRBJ2-1; length: 19; CDR3: CASSHRTSGSNGVLNEQFF; DNA: TGCGCCAGCAGCCATCGGACTAGCGGGAGCAATGGAGTTTTGAATGAGCAGTTCTTC
D: .; V: TRBV19; size: .; J: TRBJ1-1; length: 12; CDR3: CASSHRNTEAFF; DNA: TGTGCCAGTAGCCACAGGAACACTGAAGCTTTCTTT
D: TRBD1; V: TRBV7-3; size: .; J: TRBJ1-3; length: 14; CDR3: CASSQGTGSNTIYF; DNA: TGTGCCAGCAGCCAAGGGACAGGGAGTAACACCATATATTTT
D: .; V: TRBV2; size: .; J: TRBJ2-7; length: 10; CDR3: CASSNYEQYF; DNA: TGTGCCAGCAGCAACTACGAGCAGTACTTC
D: TRBD2; V: TRBV7-9; size: .; J: TRBJ2-1; length: 16; CDR3: CASSTRLAGVYNEQFF; DNA: TGTGCCAGCAGCACCCGACTAGCGGGGGTCTACAATGAGCAGTTCTTC
D: TRBD1; V: TRBV27; size: .; J: TRBJ1-4; length: 14; CDR3: CASSLGQGREKLFF; DNA: TGTGCCAGCAGTTTAGGACAGGGTCGAGAAAAACTGTTTTTT
D: TRBD1; V: TRBV29-1; size: .; J: TRBJ2-1; length: 14; CDR3: CSEALTGVYNEQFF; DNA: TGCAGCGAGGCCCTGACAGGGGTATACAATGAGCAGTTCTTC